The 30 T cell receptor beta chains in this list originate from one sample, sequenced in a study of OX40 agonist ivuxolimab in advanced cancers. Profiling relied on immunoSEQ multiplex PCR, and the TCRdb table lists in-frame clones only, not all of them. The table records 65,000 to 95,000 clones, approximately 90% of them present only once. The material sequenced was CD4+ or CD8+ T cells sorted from blood, taken in a trial of the OX40 agonist ivuxolimab. The receptor set was obtained from an adult with an advanced solid tumor such as melanoma, head and neck, liver or kidney cancer.

The table lists this clone with a few counts. The chain carries TRBV10-1 and TRBJ1-4; 9 bases are shared with TRBD1. In germline, CDR1 is WNHNN, CDR2 SYGVQD (reference sequence). The CDR3 extends over 12 amino acids. Trimming took 9 bases from V and 7 from J; bases not matched to a gene: 3. The CDR3 DNA is TGCGCCAGGGGACAGGGAATTGAAAAACTGTTTTTT. Translating gives CARGQGIEKLFF.

A remark on this clone: At one end the junction does not follow the germline gene, possibly because of a read error. The V gene is TRBV7-2, the J gene TRBJ1-3; TRBD1 matches 7 bases. This CDR3 is 13 amino acids long. Per germline, CDR1 SGHTA and CDR2 FQGNSA. The CDR3 here is CASSLDRVYTIYF. Written as DNA, the CDR3 is TGTGCCAGCAGTTTAGACAGGGTATACACCATATATTTT.

This clone was observed once. The V call is TRBV19, the J call TRBJ2-3; D is unresolved. Trimming pared 0 bases from V and 3 bases from J, leaving 13 bases between. Germline V gene sequence: CDR1 LNHDA, CDR2 SQIVND (reference sequence). The CDR3 contains 16 residues. In nucleotides, the CDR3 is TGTGCCAGTAGTATAGAGGAATCCCGAAGGACAGATACGCAGTATTTT. The encoded protein is CASSIEESRRTDTQYF.

As for this clone: A junction end diverges from the germline sequence, so it may reflect a read error. The chain is built from TRBV19 and TRBJ2-2; D is unclear. The CDR3 is 11 residues long. CDR1 and CDR2 from the germline V gene are LNHDA and SQIVND (reference sequence). CDR3 region: CPSGNTGELFF. The CDR3 coding sequence is TGCCCCTCAGGGAACACCGGGGAGCTGTTTTTT.

A remark on this clone: The germline gene is not matched at one end of the junction; a read error may be the cause. The V call is TRBV7-7, the J call TRBJ2-3; D is undetermined. The germline CDR1 and CDR2 sequences are SSHAT and FNYEAQ (reference sequence). This CDR3 is 13 amino acids long. Here the CDR3 reads CASSSQGTDTQYF. In DNA form, the CDR3 reads TGTGCTAGCAGCTCCCAAGGCACAGATACGCAGTATTTT.

This chain links TRBV7-3 with TRBJ2-5; no firm D call. The CDR3 has 12 residues. CDR1 is SGHTA, CDR2 FQGTGA, per germline. V dropped 5 bases and J dropped 4 bases, with 8 bases sitting between them. This CDR3 is CASSLPGETQYF. The CDR3 DNA is TGTGCCAGCAGCCTGCCGGGAGAGACCCAGTACTTC.

This chain uses TRBV7-2 with TRBJ1-1; D not resolved. Germline V gives CDR1 SGHTA, CDR2 FQGNSA. V dropped 2 bases and J dropped 2 bases, with 9 bases sitting between them. The CDR3 extends over 14 amino acids. The CDR3 protein is CASSLRRINTEAFF. CDR3 nucleotides: TGTGCCAGCAGCTTACGCAGGATCAACACTGAAGCTTTCTTT.

The V gene is TRBV19, the J gene TRBJ1-5; no definite D call. With 5 bases removed from V and 0 bases from J, the gap between germline ends came to 5 bases. CDR3 length: 13 amino acids. CDR1 is LNHDA and CDR2 is SQIVND in the germline V gene (reference sequence). The CDR3 protein is CASSFSSNQPQHF. The CDR3 nucleotides are TGTGCCAGTAGTTTTTCTAGCAATCAGCCCCAGCATTTT.

The rearrangement uses TRBV4-1 and TRBJ1-4; 9 bases match TRBD1. The CDR3 length is 14 residues. The V and J ends lost 3 bases and 10 bases, in that order; junction bases with no gene match: 6. Germline V gene sequence: CDR1 MGHRA, CDR2 YSYEKL. The CDR3 reads CASSHPGTGRKLFF. CDR3 coding DNA: TGCGCCAGCAGCCACCCCGGGACAGGGAGAAAACTGTTTTTT.

The rearrangement uses TRBV7-2 and TRBJ1-2; perhaps TRBD1 as D (5 bases). CDR1 and CDR2 (germline): SGHTA, FQGNSA. The CDR3 is 17 residues long. Between the trimmed V and J ends, which lost 3 bases and 4 bases, there was a span of 21 bases. CDR3 coding DNA: TGTGCCAGCAGCTTGCCAGGGAGGAATCTACGGAGCTATGGCTACACCTTC. Its protein product is CASSLPGRNLRSYGYTF.

The V call is TRBV19, the J call TRBJ2-7, with 11 bases matching TRBD1. The CDR3 length is 14 residues. The V and J ends lost 6 bases and 3 bases, in that order; junction bases with no gene match: 4. Germline-derived CDR1 and CDR2 are LNHDA and SQIVND (reference sequence). The CDR3 region has the DNA TGTGCCAGTAGAAGGACAGGGGGCGGCTACGAGCAGTACTTC. This codes for CASRRTGGGYEQYF. Full variable domain (missing parts from reference TRBV19 and TRBJ2-7): DGGITQSPKYLFRKEGQNVTLSCEQNLNHDAMYWYRQDPGQGLRLIYYSQIVNDFQKGDIAEGYSVSREKKESFPLTVTSAQKNPTAFYLCASRRTGGGYEQYFGPGTRLTVT.

The chain carries TRBV15 and TRBJ1-1; no definite D call. The CDR3 runs to 15 residues. V was trimmed by 1 base and J by 1 base, leaving 10 bases between them. Germline assignment: CDR1 LNHNV and CDR2 YYDKDF (reference sequence). CDR3 sequence reads: CATSRGKGENTEAFF. CDR3 bases: TGTGCCACCAGCAGAGGAAAAGGCGAGAACACTGAAGCTTTCTTT. Combining the CDR3 with reference TRBV15 and TRBJ1-1 gives the whole variable domain DAMVIQNPRYQVTQFGKPVTLSCSQTLNHNVMYWYQQKSSQAPKLLFHYYDKDFNNEADTPDNFQSRRPNTSFCFLDIRSPGLGDTAMYLCATSRGKGENTEAFFGQGTRLTVV.

The rearrangement joins TRBV6-5 to TRBJ1-2; TRBD1 aligns across 11 bases. The CDR3 has 15 amino acids. Unmatched junction bases numbered 6, after V lost 5 bases and J lost 4 bases. CDR1 and CDR2 (germline): MNHEY, SVGAGI. The CDR3 DNA reads TGTGCCAGCAGTCACCGGACAGGGGGCTTCTATGGCTACACCTTC. This codes for CASSHRTGGFYGYTF.

The chain combines TRBV5-1 with TRBJ2-5; possible D gene TRBD2, 5 bases. CDR1 is SGHRS, CDR2 YFSETQ, per germline. V lost 4 bases and J lost 4, with 17 bases in between. The CDR3 is made up of 15 amino acids. CDR3 region: CASSHDPSRGETQYF. Written as DNA, the CDR3 is TGCGCCAGCAGCCATGACCCGAGCCGGGGAGAGACCCAGTACTTC.

The chain joins TRBV6-6 to TRBJ1-1; 8 bases are shared with TRBD1. The CDR3 contains 14 residues. Germline V lookup: CDR1 MNHNY, CDR2 SVGAGI (reference sequence). The junction had 7 bases not matched to a gene; V was cut back by 5 bases and J by 5 bases. In DNA form, the CDR3 reads TGTGCCAGCAGTGTGACAGGGGTGGAGACTGAAGCTTTCTTT. This gives the protein CASSVTGVETEAFF.

The rearrangement joins TRBV19 to TRBJ1-5, with D unresolved. V dropped 6 bases and J dropped 7 bases, with 16 bases sitting between them. Per the germline V gene, CDR1 is LNHDA and CDR2 is SQIVND (reference sequence). The CDR3 is 14 residues long. The CDR3 DNA follows: TGTGCCAGTAGCCTTTTAGGAGCCCCCCAGCCCCAGCATTTT. The encoded protein is CASSLLGAPQPQHF.

The J gene is TRBJ2-3, the V gene TRBV10-3, with TRBD1 matching 7 bases. CDR3 length: 12 amino acids. The germline V gene has CDR1 ENHRY and CDR2 SYGVKD. The ends lost 8 bases at V and 3 bases at J; junction bases unmatched: 2. Here the CDR3 reads CAIRQGTDTQYF. DNA for the CDR3: TGTGCCATCCGACAGGGAACAGATACGCAGTATTTT.

This chain connects TRBV6-5 to TRBJ1-1, with D maybe TRBD1 (5 bases). V shed 2 bases and J shed 7 bases, with 14 bases lying between them. The germline V gene has CDR1 MNHEY and CDR2 SVGAGI. The CDR3 is 14 residues long. The CDR3 reads CASSYPDRYGEAFF. For the CDR3, the DNA is TGTGCCAGCAGTTACCCTGACAGATACGGTGAAGCTTTCTTT.

This clone was detected once. The chain has TRBV5-8 and TRBJ1-4, with D perhaps matching TRBD1 (6 bases). Germline V gene data show CDR1 as SGHTS and CDR2 as YDEGEE. CDR3 length: 16 residues. V was cut by 7 bases and J by 8 bases, with 24 bases left in between. CDR3 sequence reads: CASPGNRDGLREKLFF. The CDR3 DNA sequence: TGTGCCAGCCCCGGGAACAGGGACGGGTTGAGGGAAAAACTGTTTTTT. Complete variable domain (other parts from reference TRBV5-8 and TRBJ1-4): EAGVTQSPTHLIKTRGQQATLRCSPISGHTSVYWYQQALGLGLQFLLWYDEGEERNRGNFPPRFSGRQFPNYSSELNVNALELEDSALYLCASPGNRDGLREKLFFGSGTQLSVL.

In its sample, this clone was seen once. The V call is TRBV11-1, the J call TRBJ1-4; D is unresolved. Trimming stripped 5 bases from V and 7 bases from J, with 14 bases between. The CDR3 extends over 14 amino acids. CDR1 SGHAT and CDR2 FQDESV come from the germline V gene (reference sequence). CDR3: CASSQDPWGEKLFF. DNA for the CDR3: TGTGCCAGCAGCCAGGATCCGTGGGGTGAAAAACTGTTTTTT.

The chain combines TRBV28 with TRBJ2-7, with D possibly TRBD2 on 6 matching bases. The CDR3 runs 14 residues. Per germline, CDR1 MDHEN and CDR2 SYDVKM. Trimming took 7 bases from V and 2 from J, leaving 15 bases between them. CDR3: CASTLAGTAYEQYF. CDR3 coding DNA: TGTGCCAGCACCTTGGCGGGGACTGCCTACGAGCAGTACTTC.

The chain employs TRBV4-1 and TRBJ2-7; the match to TRBD1 covers 9 bases. J lost 5 bases, V lost 6 bases, and 5 bases had no gene match. Per germline, CDR1 MGHRA and CDR2 YSYEKL. This CDR3 is 13 amino acids long. The CDR3 reads CASRRTGDDEQYF. CDR3 DNA: TGCGCCAGCAGACGGACAGGGGATGACGAGCAGTACTTC.

CDR3 DNA: TGTGCCAGCAGCCTACAGGGGGCTTTAGGAAACACCATATATTTT. Its protein product is CASSLQGALGNTIYF. The chain uses TRBV7-9 and TRBJ1-3; 9 positions match TRBD1. Trimming at V came to 5 bases and at J to 4 bases, leaving 6 bases not matched to a gene. The CDR3 totals 15 residues. Germline V gene lookup returns CDR1 SEHNR and CDR2 FQNEAQ (reference sequence).

The V call is TRBV18, the J call TRBJ1-2; a weak D match, TRBD1 (5 bases). V dropped 2 bases and J dropped 0 bases, with 13 bases sitting between them. This CDR3 region has 16 residues. Germline V gene lookup returns CDR1 KGHSH and CDR2 LQKENI. In DNA form, the CDR3 reads TGTGCCAGCTCACCAAATTCGGGGGGAGCTAACTATGGCTACACCTTC. This sequence encodes CASSPNSGGANYGYTF. The variable domain in full, completed from reference TRBV18 and TRBJ1-2, reads NAGVMQNPRHLVRRRGQEARLRCSPMKGHSHVYWYRQLPEEGLKFMVYLQKENIIDESGMPKERFSAEFPKEGPSILRIQQVVRGDSAAYFCASSPNSGGANYGYTFGSGTRLTVV.

The V and J genes are TRBV7-6 and TRBJ2-1; D assignment may be TRBD1 or TRBD2 (5 bases each). The V gene lost 3 bases and the J gene lost 10 bases, with 25 bases spanning the gap. CDR3 length equals 17 residues. The germline gives CDR1 SGHVS, CDR2 FNYEAQ. The CDR3 DNA reads as TGTGCCAGCAGCTTGGTCGGGACCTCCACCACCGGGTTAGAGCAGTTCTTC. As protein: CASSLVGTSTTGLEQFF.

The chain joins TRBV6-4 to TRBJ2-7; D call uncertain. Germline V gene data show CDR1 as MRHNA and CDR2 as SNTAGT. V dropped 3 bases and J dropped 2 bases, with 14 bases sitting between them. The CDR3 totals 15 residues. The CDR3: CASSEYPGRTYEQYF. In DNA, the CDR3 is TGTGCCAGCAGTGAGTACCCCGGACGGACCTACGAGCAGTACTTC.

The J gene is TRBJ2-5, the V gene TRBV7-6; 11 bases line up with TRBD2. This CDR3 is built from 15 residues. V shed 2 bases, J shed 1 base, and the junction held 0 bases outside the gene matches. Looked up from germline, CDR1 is SGHVS and CDR2 is FNYEAQ. The CDR3 DNA reads TGTGCCAGCAGCTTACTAGCGGGGGGCCAAGAGACCCAGTACTTC. This gives the protein CASSLLAGGQETQYF.

This chain uses TRBV9 with TRBJ2-3, with D possibly being TRBD1 or TRBD2 (5 bases each). This CDR3 is built from 14 residues. In germline, CDR1 is SGDLS, CDR2 YYNGEE. V lost 0 bases, J lost 8 bases, and 13 bases lay in between. The CDR3: CASSVDSYGGTQYF. The CDR3 nucleotides are TGTGCCAGCAGCGTAGATAGCTATGGGGGTACGCAGTATTTT.

The genes are TRBV7-9 and TRBJ2-7; possibly TRBD2 for D (5 bases). Deletions cut 5 bases from V and 3 bases from J, with 26 bases between. There are 18 residues in the CDR3. Germline V gene lookup returns CDR1 SEHNR and CDR2 FQNEAQ (reference sequence). CDR3 sequence (DNA): TGTGCCAGCAGCCCCAGGCCATCCGGAGGAAGAGTTAGCTACGAGCAGTACTTC. It codes for CASSPRPSGGRVSYEQYF.

The V call is TRBV7-6, the J call TRBJ2-7; perhaps TRBD1 as D (5 bases). V dropped 4 bases and J dropped 0 bases, with 19 bases sitting between them. The CDR3 contains 17 residues. Per germline, CDR1 SGHVS and CDR2 FNYEAQ. Here the CDR3 reads CASSSAWTSKSSYEQYF. In DNA, the CDR3 is TGTGCCAGCAGCTCCGCATGGACATCTAAAAGCTCCTACGAGCAGTACTTC.